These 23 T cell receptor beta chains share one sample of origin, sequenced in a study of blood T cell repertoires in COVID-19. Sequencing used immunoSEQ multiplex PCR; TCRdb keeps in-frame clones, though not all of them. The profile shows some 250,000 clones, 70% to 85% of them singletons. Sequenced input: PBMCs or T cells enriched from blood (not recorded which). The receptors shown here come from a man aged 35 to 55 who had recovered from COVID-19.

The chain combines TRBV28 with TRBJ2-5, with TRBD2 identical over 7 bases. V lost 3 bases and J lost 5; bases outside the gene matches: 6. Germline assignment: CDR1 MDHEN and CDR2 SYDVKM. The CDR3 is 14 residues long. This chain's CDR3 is CASSLGGVGETQYF. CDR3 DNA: TGTGCCAGCAGTTTGGGGGGGGTAGGGGAGACCCAGTACTTC.

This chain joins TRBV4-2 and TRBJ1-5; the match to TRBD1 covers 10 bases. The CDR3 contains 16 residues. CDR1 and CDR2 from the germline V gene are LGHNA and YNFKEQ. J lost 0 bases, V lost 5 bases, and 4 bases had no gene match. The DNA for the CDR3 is TGTGCCAGCAGCTCCGGACAGGGGGTTAGCAATCAGCCCCAGCATTTT. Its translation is CASSSGQGVSNQPQHF.

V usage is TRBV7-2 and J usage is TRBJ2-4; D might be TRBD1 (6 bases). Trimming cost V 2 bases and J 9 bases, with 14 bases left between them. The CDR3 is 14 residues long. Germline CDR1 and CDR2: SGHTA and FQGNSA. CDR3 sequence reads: CASSLSQGSGIQYF. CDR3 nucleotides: TGTGCCAGCAGCTTAAGCCAGGGGTCGGGCATTCAGTACTTC. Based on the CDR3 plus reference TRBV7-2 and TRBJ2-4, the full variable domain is GAGVSQSPSNKVTEKGKDVELRCDPISGHTALYWYRQSLGQGLEFLIYFQGNSAPDKSGLPSDRFSAERTGGSVSTLTIQRTQQEDSAVYLCASSLSQGSGIQYFGAGTRLSVL.

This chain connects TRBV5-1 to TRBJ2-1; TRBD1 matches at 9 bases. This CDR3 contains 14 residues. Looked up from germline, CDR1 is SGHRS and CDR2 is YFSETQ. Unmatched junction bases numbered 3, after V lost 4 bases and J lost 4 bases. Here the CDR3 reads CASSPDRGYNEQFF. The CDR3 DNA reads TGCGCCAGCAGCCCGGACAGGGGATACAATGAGCAGTTCTTC.

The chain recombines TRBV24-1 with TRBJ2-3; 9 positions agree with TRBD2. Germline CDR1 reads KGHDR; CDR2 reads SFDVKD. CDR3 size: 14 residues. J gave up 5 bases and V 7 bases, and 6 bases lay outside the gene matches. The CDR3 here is CATSLAGAKDTQYF. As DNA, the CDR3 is TGTGCCACCAGCTTAGCGGGAGCTAAAGATACGCAGTATTTT.

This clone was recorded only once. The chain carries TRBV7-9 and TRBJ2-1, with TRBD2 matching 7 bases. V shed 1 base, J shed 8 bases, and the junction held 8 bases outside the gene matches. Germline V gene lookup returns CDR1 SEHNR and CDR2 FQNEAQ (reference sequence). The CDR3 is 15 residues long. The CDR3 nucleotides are TGTGCCAGCAGCTTAGTGCGGGGGTTGGGGGATGAGCAGTTCTTC. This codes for CASSLVRGLGDEQFF.

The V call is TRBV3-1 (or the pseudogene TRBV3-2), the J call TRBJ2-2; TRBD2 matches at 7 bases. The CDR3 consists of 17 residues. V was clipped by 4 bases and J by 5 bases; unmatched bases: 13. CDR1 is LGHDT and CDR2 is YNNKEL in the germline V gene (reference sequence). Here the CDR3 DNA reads TGTGCCAGCAGCCCAGAGCGTGGGAGGGGCAGGACCGGGGAGCTGTTTTTT. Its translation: CASSPERGRGRTGELFF.

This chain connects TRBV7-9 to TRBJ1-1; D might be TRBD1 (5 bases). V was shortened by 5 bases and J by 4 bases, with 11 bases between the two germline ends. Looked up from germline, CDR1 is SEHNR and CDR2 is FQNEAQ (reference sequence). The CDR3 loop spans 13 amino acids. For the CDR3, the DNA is TGTGCCAGCAGCCCTCAAAGGGGCACTGAAGCTTTCTTT. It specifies CASSPQRGTEAFF.

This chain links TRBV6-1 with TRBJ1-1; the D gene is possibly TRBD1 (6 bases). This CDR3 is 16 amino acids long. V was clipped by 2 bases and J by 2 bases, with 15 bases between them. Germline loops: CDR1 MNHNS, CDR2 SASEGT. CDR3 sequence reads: CASSEYYAGANTEAFF. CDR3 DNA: TGTGCCAGCAGTGAATACTATGCAGGGGCCAACACTGAAGCTTTCTTT.

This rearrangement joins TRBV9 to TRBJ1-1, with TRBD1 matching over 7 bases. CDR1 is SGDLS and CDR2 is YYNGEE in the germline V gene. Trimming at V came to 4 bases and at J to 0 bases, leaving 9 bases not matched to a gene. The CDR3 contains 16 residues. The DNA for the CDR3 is TGTGCCAGCAGCTCGACAGGGCGAGGTGTGAACACTGAAGCTTTCTTT. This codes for CASSSTGRGVNTEAFF.

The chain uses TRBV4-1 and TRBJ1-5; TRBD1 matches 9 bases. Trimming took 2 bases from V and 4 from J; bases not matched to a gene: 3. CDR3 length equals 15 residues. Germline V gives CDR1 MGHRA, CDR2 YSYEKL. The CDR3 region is CASSQRGQGNQPQHF. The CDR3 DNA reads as TGCGCCAGCAGCCAACGGGGACAGGGTAATCAGCCCCAGCATTTT.

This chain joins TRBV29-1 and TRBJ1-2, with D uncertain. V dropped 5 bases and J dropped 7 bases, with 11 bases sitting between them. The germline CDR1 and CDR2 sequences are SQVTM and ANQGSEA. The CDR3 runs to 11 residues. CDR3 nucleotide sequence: TGCAGCGTTTCTGGAGACGGTGGCTACACCTTC. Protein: CSVSGDGGYTF.

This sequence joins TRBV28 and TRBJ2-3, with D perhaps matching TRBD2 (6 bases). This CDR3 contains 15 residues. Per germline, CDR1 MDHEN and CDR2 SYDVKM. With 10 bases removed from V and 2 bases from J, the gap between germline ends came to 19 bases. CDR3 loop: CATGVQERFTDTQYF. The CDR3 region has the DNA TGTGCCACGGGGGTCCAAGAAAGATTCACAGATACGCAGTATTTT.

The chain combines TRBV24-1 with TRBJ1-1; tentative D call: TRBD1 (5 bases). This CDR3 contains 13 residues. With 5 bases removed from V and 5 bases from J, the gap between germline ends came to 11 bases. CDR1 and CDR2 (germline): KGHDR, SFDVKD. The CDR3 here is CATSVAGGTEAFF. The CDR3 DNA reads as TGTGCCACCAGTGTCGCGGGGGGAACTGAAGCTTTCTTT.

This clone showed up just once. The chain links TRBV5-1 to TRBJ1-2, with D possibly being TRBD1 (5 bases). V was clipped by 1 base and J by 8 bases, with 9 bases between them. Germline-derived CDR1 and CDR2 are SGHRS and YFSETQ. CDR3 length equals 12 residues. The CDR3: CASSLTDSGYTF. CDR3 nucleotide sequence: TGCGCCAGCAGCTTGACCGACAGCGGCTACACCTTC.

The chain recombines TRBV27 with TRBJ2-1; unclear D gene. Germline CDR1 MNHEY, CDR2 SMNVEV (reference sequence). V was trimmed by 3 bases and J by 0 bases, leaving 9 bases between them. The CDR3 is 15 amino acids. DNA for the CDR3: TGTGCCAGCAGTTTCGGGTTTAACTCCTACAATGAGCAGTTCTTC. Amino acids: CASSFGFNSYNEQFF.

The DNA for the CDR3 is TGTGCCAGCAGCCCCTCCCAATTTAGCGGAGATTACTTC. Translation: CASSPSQFSGDYF. This chain joins TRBV11-3 and TRBJ2-7, with TRBD2 as a possible D gene (6 bases). V dropped 5 bases and J dropped 13 bases, with 21 bases sitting between them. This CDR3 is 13 amino acids long. Germline CDR1 SGHNT, CDR2 YENEEA.

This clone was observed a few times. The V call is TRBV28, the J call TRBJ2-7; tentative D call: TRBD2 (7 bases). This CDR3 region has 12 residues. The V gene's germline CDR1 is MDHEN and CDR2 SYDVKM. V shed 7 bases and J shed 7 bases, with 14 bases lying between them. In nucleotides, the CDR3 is TGTGCCAGCAAGGGGGGGCGGTGGGAGCAGTACTTC. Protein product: CASKGGRWEQYF.

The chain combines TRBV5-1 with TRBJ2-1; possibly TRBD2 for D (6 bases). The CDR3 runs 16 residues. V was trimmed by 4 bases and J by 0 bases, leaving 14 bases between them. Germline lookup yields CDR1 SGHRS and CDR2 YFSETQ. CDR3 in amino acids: CASSPDGGSSYNEQFF. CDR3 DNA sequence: TGCGCCAGCAGCCCCGACGGGGGTAGCTCCTACAATGAGCAGTTCTTC.

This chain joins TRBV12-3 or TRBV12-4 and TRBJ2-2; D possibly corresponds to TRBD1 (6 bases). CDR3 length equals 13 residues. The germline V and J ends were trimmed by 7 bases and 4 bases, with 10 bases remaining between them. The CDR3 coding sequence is TGTGCCAGCAACGGACAGACCACCGGGGAGCTGTTTTTT. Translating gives CASNGQTTGELFF.

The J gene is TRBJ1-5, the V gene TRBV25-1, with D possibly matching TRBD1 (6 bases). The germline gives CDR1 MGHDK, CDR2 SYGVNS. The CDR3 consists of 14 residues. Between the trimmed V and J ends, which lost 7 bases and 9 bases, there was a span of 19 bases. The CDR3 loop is CASNKGVGVGPQHF. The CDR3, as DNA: TGTGCCAGCAATAAGGGGGTAGGTGTTGGGCCCCAGCATTTT.

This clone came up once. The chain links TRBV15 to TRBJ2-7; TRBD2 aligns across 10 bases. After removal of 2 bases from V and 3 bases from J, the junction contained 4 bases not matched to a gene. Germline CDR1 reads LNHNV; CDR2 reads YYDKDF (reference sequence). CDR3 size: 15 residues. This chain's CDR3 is CATSRSTSGDYEQYF. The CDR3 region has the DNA TGTGCCACCAGCAGAAGCACTAGCGGGGACTACGAGCAGTACTTC.

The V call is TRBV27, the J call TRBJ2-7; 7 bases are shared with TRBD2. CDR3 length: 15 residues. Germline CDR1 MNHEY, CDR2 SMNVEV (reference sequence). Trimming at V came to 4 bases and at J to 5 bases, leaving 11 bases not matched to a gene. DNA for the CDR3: TGTGCCAGCAGTTCCTCAGCGGGAAAAAGGGACGAGCAGTACTTC. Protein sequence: CASSSSAGKRDEQYF.